This T cell receptor beta chain is drawn from a study of CD8 T cells in Susac syndrome. Random hexamers were used to reverse transcribe an amount of roughly 0.5 to 1 ug RNA. TCRdb fed the immunoSEQ multiplex PCR reads into MiXCR, producing one record per CDR3 protein. The top ten hold approximately 0.3% of the sample, which has some 99,000 distinct CDR3 sequences, about 93% seen once. Germline V gives CDR1 MNHEY, CDR2 SMNVEV (reference sequence). This CDR3 comprises 13 residues. Trimming took off 7 bases at V and 5 bases at J, with 15 bases between the two ends. Sequencing of TCR beta was performed on blood CD8+ and CD4+ T cells.

The sequenced sample consisted of CD4+ T cells from PBMCs. The chain is built from TRBV27 and TRBJ2-7, with D possibly being TRBD1 or TRBD2 (5 bases each). The sequence was obtained from a human donor with Susac syndrome. The CDR3 loop reads CASKVGPFDEQYF. In DNA form, the CDR3 reads TGTGCCAGCAAAGTGGGACCTTTCGACGAGCAGTACTTC.